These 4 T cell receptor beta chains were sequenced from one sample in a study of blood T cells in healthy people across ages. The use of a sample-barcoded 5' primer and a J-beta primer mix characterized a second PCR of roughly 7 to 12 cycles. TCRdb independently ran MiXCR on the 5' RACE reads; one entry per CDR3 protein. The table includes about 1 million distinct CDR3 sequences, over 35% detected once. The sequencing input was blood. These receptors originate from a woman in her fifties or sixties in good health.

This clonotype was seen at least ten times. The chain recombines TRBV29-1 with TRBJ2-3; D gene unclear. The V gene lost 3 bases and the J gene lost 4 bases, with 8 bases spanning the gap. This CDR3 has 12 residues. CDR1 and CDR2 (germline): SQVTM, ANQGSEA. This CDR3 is CSVDPGADTQYF. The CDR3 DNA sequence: TGCAGCGTTGATCCGGGCGCAGATACGCAGTATTTT.

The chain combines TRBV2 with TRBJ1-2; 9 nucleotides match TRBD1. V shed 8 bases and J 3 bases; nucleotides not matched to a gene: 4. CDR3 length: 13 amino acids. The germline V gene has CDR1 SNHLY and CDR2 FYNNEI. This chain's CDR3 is CASRTGEDYGYTF. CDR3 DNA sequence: TGTGCCAGCCGGACAGGGGAGGACTATGGCTACACCTTC.

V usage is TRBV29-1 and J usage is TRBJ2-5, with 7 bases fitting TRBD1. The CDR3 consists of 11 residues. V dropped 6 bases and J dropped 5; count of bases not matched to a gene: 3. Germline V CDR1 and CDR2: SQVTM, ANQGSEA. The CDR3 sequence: CSVSQGETQYF. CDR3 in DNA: TGCAGCGTGTCACAGGGGGAGACCCAGTACTTC.

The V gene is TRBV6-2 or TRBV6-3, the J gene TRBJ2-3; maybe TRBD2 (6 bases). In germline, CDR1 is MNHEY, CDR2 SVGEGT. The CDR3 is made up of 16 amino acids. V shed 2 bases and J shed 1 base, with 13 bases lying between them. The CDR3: CASSYGLGGRTDTQYF. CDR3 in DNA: TGTGCCAGCAGTTACGGCCTCGGGGGTCGCACAGATACGCAGTATTTT.